Following are 9 T cell receptor beta chains from one sample sequenced in a study of shared clonotypes between healthy human individuals. Clones were read by immunoSEQ multiplex PCR, and TCRdb kept only the in-frame ones, dropping some. The sample includes approximately 470,000 clones, around 73% seen only once; the top ten take around 12%. Source material: PBMCs. All receptors come from a woman aged 40 to 55 in good health. Some clones in this sample may be carry-over from other donors' samples.

The chain employs TRBV6-5 and TRBJ2-2; perhaps D is TRBD1 or TRBD2 (6 bases each). The CDR3 loop spans 13 amino acids. Germline CDR1 MNHEY, CDR2 SVGAGI. V was shortened by 3 bases and J by 6 bases, with 8 bases between the two germline ends. CDR3 coding DNA: TGTGCCAGCAGTTATAGGGGGGCCGGGGAGCTGTTTTTT. It codes for CASSYRGAGELFF.

The J gene is TRBJ2-7, the V gene TRBV6-5, with 11 bases lining up with TRBD2. Losses at the gene ends were 3 bases for V and 5 bases for J; bases not matched to a gene: 9. The germline CDR1 and CDR2 sequences are MNHEY and SVGAGI. The CDR3 is 16 amino acids. The CDR3 sequence: CASSYIASGRRNEQYF. CDR3 bases: TGTGCCAGCAGTTATATAGCTAGCGGGAGGAGGAACGAGCAGTACTTC.

V gene TRBV25-1 combines with J gene TRBJ2-7; 10 bases fit TRBD2. The V segment lost 4 bases and the J segment 2 bases; nucleotides outside the gene matches: 11. The CDR3 has 17 amino acids. Looked up from germline, CDR1 is MGHDK and CDR2 is SYGVNS. The CDR3 sequence: CASSGELAGRVPYEQYF. The CDR3 DNA reads as TGTGCCAGCAGTGGGGAACTAGCGGGACGGGTCCCCTACGAGCAGTACTTC.

The V call is TRBV5-1, the J call TRBJ2-5, with 7 bases lining up with TRBD2. Germline values: CDR1 SGHRS, CDR2 YFSETQ. V was clipped by 0 bases and J by 0 bases; unmatched bases: 2. CDR3 length equals 15 residues. In DNA, the CDR3 is TGCGCCAGCAGCTTGGGAGGGACTAACCAAGAGACCCAGTACTTC. Protein: CASSLGGTNQETQYF.

The chain employs TRBV10-2 and TRBJ2-5; no reliable D call. Germline loops: CDR1 WSHSY, CDR2 SAAADI. The CDR3 is 15 residues long. The germline V and J ends were trimmed by 3 bases and 1 base, with 12 bases remaining between them. The CDR3 region has the DNA TGCGCCAGCAGTGACCCACGACACAGCCAAGAGACCCAGTACTTC. This encodes CASSDPRHSQETQYF.

The CDR3 loop reads CASSIYPGQIYEQYF. CDR3 coding DNA: TGTGCCAGCAGCATCTACCCGGGACAGATCTACGAGCAGTACTTC. The chain links TRBV7-3 to TRBJ2-7; 7 positions match TRBD1. The CDR3 consists of 15 residues. Germline CDR1 and CDR2: SGHTA and FQGTGA. The trim removed 5 bases at V and 3 bases at J, leaving 10 bases unmatched.

The genes are TRBV7-8 and TRBJ1-1; D remains unclear. V lost 5 bases, J lost 5 bases, and 12 bases lay in between. Germline loops: CDR1 SGHVS, CDR2 FQNEAQ. CDR3 size: 13 residues. CDR3 residues: CASSPQARTEAFF. Here the CDR3 DNA reads TGTGCCAGCAGCCCCCAGGCGAGGACTGAAGCTTTCTTT. The full variable domain, rest sourced from reference TRBV7-8 and TRBJ1-1, is GAGVSQSPRYKVAKRGQDVALRCDPISGHVSLFWYQQALGQGPEFLTYFQNEAQLDKSGLPSDRFFAERPEGSVSTLKIQRTQQEDSAVYLCASSPQARTEAFFGQGTRLTVV.

The chain couples TRBV11-1 to TRBJ2-7, with 12 positions matching TRBD1. CDR1 and CDR2 from the germline V gene are SGHAT and FQDESV (reference sequence). The CDR3 consists of 14 residues. The V gene end was trimmed by 5 bases and the J gene end by 6 bases; junction bases not matched to a gene: 5. CDR3 bases: TGTGCCAGCAGCCCCAGGGACAGGGGGCGCGAGCAGTACTTC. It is translated as CASSPRDRGREQYF.

The V gene is TRBV7-2, the J gene TRBJ2-1; 7 bases line up with TRBD1. V shed 8 bases and J 5 bases; nucleotides not matched to a gene: 6. Germline V lookup: CDR1 SGHTA, CDR2 FQGNSA. This CDR3 is built from 13 residues. The CDR3 is CASSEGQNNEQFF. Written as DNA, the CDR3 is TGTGCCAGCTCTGAGGGACAGAACAATGAGCAGTTCTTC.